This paragraph reports one T cell receptor (beta chain). This sample is drawn from a study of blood T cell repertoires in COVID-19. This CDR3 has 16 residues. Between the trimmed V and J ends, which lost 0 bases and 4 bases, there was a span of 12 bases. The germline V gene encodes CDR1 SGHVS and CDR2 FQNEAQ. The method was immunoSEQ multiplex PCR; TCRdb's version includes in-frame clones alone and lacks a portion of them. The sample includes tens of thousands of clones, more than 75% of them seen just once. The sample was peripheral blood. V usage is TRBV7-8 and J usage is TRBJ1-4; possibly TRBD1 for D (5 bases). The receptor's source is a woman at least 80 years old with acute or convalescent COVID-19. The CDR3 nucleotides are TGTGCCAGCAGCTTAGCCCAGGGCTTCCATAATGAAAAACTGTTTTTT. This encodes CASSLAQGFHNEKLFF.